This record looks at one T cell receptor beta chain sequence and its context. Its antigen is unidentified. Treatment: approximately 10-day PBMC culture with coronavirus spike peptide pools or control peptides (ViraFEST assay). The collection of CD4+ T cells from the unexposed donor took place before the COVID-19 pandemic (2011-2018). This sample was included in a study of vaccination and CD4 T cells after COVID-19. This CDR3 has 15 residues. Losses at the gene ends were 2 bases for V and 4 bases for J; bases not matched to a gene: 4. Germline CDR1 reads SGHAT; CDR2 reads FQNNGV. Sequenced with the Oncomine TCR Beta short-read assay was DNA taken from cultured CD4+ T cells. TCRdb passed the PCR reads through MiXCR, listing each CDR3 protein once. The table has roughly 9,000 distinct CDR3 sequences, around 48% seen once.

The clonotype was recovered from a human donor in good health. The material sequenced was CD4+ T cells from blood, cultured in vitro. The chain joins TRBV11-2 to TRBJ2-4, with 8 positions matching TRBD1. The CDR3 is CASSLFRGLKNIQYF. As DNA, the CDR3 is TGTGCCAGCAGCTTATTCAGGGGGCTAAAAAACATTCAGTACTTC.